Listed below are T cell receptor beta chains from one sample, sequenced in a study of metastatic and nonmetastatic thyroid tumors. TCRdb re-called the PCR reads through MiXCR. The sample has around 10,000 clones; around 12% are singletons. The sequenced sample was blood. The receptors were gathered from a female donor with papillary thyroid cancer or a benign thyroid nodule (not recorded which). Some clones in this sample may be carry-over from other donors' samples. Both conserved end residues are part of each CDR3. A D gene is named only where the DNA matches it firmly. Part of the rows lack a size; the others show once, few, many or a class for expanded clones.

V	J	D	size	CDR3	DNA
TRBV20-1	TRBJ2-6	TRBD2	many	CSAARGGSGANVLTF	TGCAGTGCCGCCCGCGGGGGGTCCGGGGCCAACGTCCTGACTTTC
TRBV7-6	TRBJ1-4	TRBD1	many	CASSRSGQGERLFF	TGTGCCAGCAGCCGATCGGGACAGGGAGAAAGGCTGTTTTTT
TRBV15	TRBJ2-7	TRBD1	medium-sized	CATSRDQRGGQPYEQYF	TGTGCCACCAGCAGAGATCAACGAGGGGGACAGCCGTACGAGCAGTACTTC
TRBV4-2	TRBJ2-3	-	medium-sized	CASSQEFGDTQYF	TGTGCCAGCAGCCAAGAGTTTGGGGATACGCAGTATTTT
TRBV5-1	TRBJ1-1	-	-	CASSLVGGMNTEAFF	TGCGCCAGCAGCTTGGTGGGGGGCATGAACACTGAAGCTTTCTTT
TRBV20-1	TRBJ1-4	-	many	CSATGDIITEKLFF	TGCAGTGCTACCGGGGACATAATTACAGAAAAACTGTTTTTT
TRBV7-3	TRBJ2-1	-	-	CASSSSGARGEQFF	TGTGCCAGCAGCTCTAGTGGGGCACGAGGTGAGCAGTTCTTC
TRBV20-1	TRBJ1-1	-	-	CGALSPQKTNTEAFF	TGCGGTGCCCTGTCCCCGCAGAAAACGAACACTGAAGCTTTCTTT
TRBV7-9	TRBJ1-1	-	many	CASSNRAGDTEAFF	TGTGCCAGCAGCAACAGGGCGGGGGACACTGAAGCTTTCTTT
TRBV7-2	TRBJ1-3	-	many	CASSLSRGNTIYF	TGTGCCAGCAGCTTATCACGCGGTAACACCATATATTTT
TRBV11-2	TRBJ1-3	-	many	CASSLEPGHILNTIYF	TGTGCCAGCAGCTTAGAGCCGGGACACATCTTAAACACCATATATTTT
TRBV6-1	TRBJ2-7	TRBD1	medium-sized	CASSEISGTASYEQYF	TGTGCCAGCAGTGAGATCTCCGGGACAGCCTCCTACGAGCAGTACTTC
TRBV4-1	TRBJ2-1	-	many	CASSQELGRSYNEQFF	TGCGCCAGCAGCCAAGAACTGGGACGGTCCTACAATGAGCAGTTCTTC
TRBV9	TRBJ2-3	-	medium-sized	CASSDADTQYF	TGTGCCAGCAGCGACGCAGATACGCAGTATTTT
TRBV20-1	TRBJ1-1	-	many	CSASTRATEAFF	TGCAGTGCTTCTACAAGGGCCACTGAAGCTTTCTTT
TRBV2	TRBJ2-7	-	-	CAGSELGQASYEQYF	TGTGCCGGCAGTGAGTTGGGGCAGGCGTCCTACGAGCAGTACTTC
TRBV6-1	TRBJ1-2	-	medium-sized	CASSEGGGRYGYTF	TGTGCCAGCAGTGAAGGGGGGGGTCGGTATGGCTACACCTTC